Sequencing of this T cell receptor beta chain was carried out in a study of T cell changes during pregnancy in multiple sclerosis. Here immunoSEQ multiplex PCR was the method, and the copy in TCRdb shows in-frame clones only, minus some. The table has around 96,000 clones, 94% seen once. Per germline, CDR1 SEHNR and CDR2 FQNEAQ (reference sequence). V lost 6 bases to trimming and J lost 9 bases, with 12 bases between them. The CDR3 has 12 amino acids. The clonotype comes from a female donor in good health, enrolled as a control in a pregnancy study. Sequencing used peripheral blood, obtained after pregnancy. The chain uses TRBV7-9 and TRBJ2-1; a possible D gene is TRBD1 (6 bases). This CDR3 reads CASSHEGVEQFF. The DNA for the CDR3 is TGTGCCAGCAGTCATGAGGGGGTTGAGCAGTTCTTC.